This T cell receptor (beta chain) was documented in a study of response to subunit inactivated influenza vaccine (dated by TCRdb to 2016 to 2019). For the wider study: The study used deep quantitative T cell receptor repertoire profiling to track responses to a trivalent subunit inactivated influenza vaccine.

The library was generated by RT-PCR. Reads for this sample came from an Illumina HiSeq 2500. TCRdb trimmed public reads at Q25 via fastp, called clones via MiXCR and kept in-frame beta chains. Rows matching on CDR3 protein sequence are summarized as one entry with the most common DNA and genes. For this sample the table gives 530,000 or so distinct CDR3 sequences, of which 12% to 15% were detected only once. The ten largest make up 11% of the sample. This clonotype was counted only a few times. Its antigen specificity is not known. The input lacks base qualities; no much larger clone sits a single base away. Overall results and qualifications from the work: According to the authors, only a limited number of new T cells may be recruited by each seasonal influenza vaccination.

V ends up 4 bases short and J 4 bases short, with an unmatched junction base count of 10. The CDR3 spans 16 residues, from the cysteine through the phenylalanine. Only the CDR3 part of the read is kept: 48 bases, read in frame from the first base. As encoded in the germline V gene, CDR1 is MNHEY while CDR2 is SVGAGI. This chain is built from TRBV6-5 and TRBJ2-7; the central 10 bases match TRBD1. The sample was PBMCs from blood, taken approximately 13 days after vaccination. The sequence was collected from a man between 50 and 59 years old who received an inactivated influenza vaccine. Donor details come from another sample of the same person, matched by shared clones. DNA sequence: TGTGCCAGCAGTTCCCCGGACAGGGGGAGTCTTTACGAGCAGTACTTC. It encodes CASSSPDRGSLYEQYF.